The 11 T cell receptor beta chains below were found in one sample sequenced in a study of neurological immune-mediated disorders. TCRdb re-derived calls from the 5' RACE reads in MiXCR, one entry per CDR3 protein. The top ten clones hold 4.4% of a sample with fewer than 45,000 distinct CDR3 sequences, 6% to 8.5% of them seen once. Sequenced material: PBMCs. The origin of the receptors is a woman aged 40 to 55 in good health.

In its sample, this clonotype was seen many times. The chain couples TRBV18 to TRBJ2-7, with D unclear. The CDR3 loop spans 13 amino acids. V lost 3 bases and J lost 0, with 6 bases in between. CDR1 is KGHSH and CDR2 is LQKENI in the germline V gene. DNA of the CDR3: TGTGCCAGCTCACCCACCGCCTCCTACGAGCAGTACTTC. This translates into CASSPTASYEQYF.

This clonotype has a count of ten or more. The V gene is TRBV9, the J gene TRBJ2-7; TRBD2 agrees at 13 bases. The junction had 2 bases not matched to a gene; V was cut back by 0 bases and J by 2 bases. Germline assignment: CDR1 SGDLS and CDR2 YYNGEE. The CDR3 spans 16 residues. CDR3 loop: CASSVAGTSGTYEQYF. CDR3 sequence (DNA): TGTGCCAGCAGCGTAGCCGGGACTAGCGGGACCTACGAGCAGTACTTC.

This clonotype was seen repeatedly, ten times or more. This chain joins TRBV29-1 and TRBJ2-3, with D hard to call. The germline V and J ends were trimmed by 4 bases and 0 bases, with 11 bases remaining between them. Germline V gene data show CDR1 as SQVTM and CDR2 as ANQGSEA. CDR3 size: 14 residues. The DNA of the CDR3 is TGCAGCGTTGCCCCGGCGGCCAGCACAGATACGCAGTATTTT. Its protein product is CSVAPAASTDTQYF.

Notes on this clonotype: One junction end does not reproduce the germline sequence, and a read error may be involved. CDR3 region: CDSGFGSAGGGETQYF. Written as DNA, the CDR3 is TGCGACAGCGGCTTTGGGTCAGCGGGAGGAGGGGAGACCCAGTACTTC. The V gene is TRBV5-1, the J gene TRBJ2-5, with TRBD2 identical over 9 bases. The length of the CDR3 is 16 residues. Germline CDR1 is SGHRS and CDR2 is YFSETQ.

This clonotype occurred many times. The J gene is TRBJ2-1, the V gene TRBV5-6, with 8 bases that match TRBD2. The CDR3 spans 16 residues. Per the germline V gene, CDR1 is SGHDT and CDR2 is YYEEEE. The J segment lost 3 bases and the V segment lost 4 bases, leaving 9 bases of the junction unmatched. CDR3 DNA sequence: TGTGCCAGCAGCCTACCTCTAGCGGGCTACTACAATGAGCAGTTCTTC. As protein: CASSLPLAGYYNEQFF.

This clonotype was picked up many times. The V gene is TRBV10-2, the J gene TRBJ2-2; D gene uncertain. This CDR3 comprises 11 residues. Per the germline V gene, CDR1 is WSHSY and CDR2 is SAAADI. Trimming removed 7 bases at V and 2 bases at J, with 2 bases between. The CDR3 region is CASINTGELFF. The CDR3 region has the DNA TGCGCCAGCATTAACACCGGGGAGCTGTTTTTT.

This clonotype has at least ten counts. The chain is built from TRBV20-1 and TRBJ2-1; 7 bases are a match to TRBD2. In germline, CDR1 is DFQATT, CDR2 SNEGSKA (reference sequence). Unmatched junction bases numbered 10, after V lost 2 bases and J lost 9 bases. The CDR3 contains 14 residues. CDR3 protein: CSARRASGYLEQFF. CDR3 in DNA: TGCAGTGCTAGAAGGGCTAGCGGTTATCTTGAGCAGTTCTTC.

In DNA form, the CDR3 reads TGCAGTCGAGGACTAGCGGGAGGTCATGAGCAGTACTTC. Translating gives CSRGLAGGHEQYF. The rearrangement joins TRBV20-1 to TRBJ2-7; 14 positions match TRBD2. J lost 7 bases, V lost 8 bases, and 7 bases had no gene match. CDR1 and CDR2 (germline): DFQATT, SNEGSKA (reference sequence). The CDR3 length is 13 residues.

This clonotype came up a few times. The chain links TRBV5-1 to TRBJ2-3, with TRBD2 matching over 14 bases. CDR3 length equals 15 residues. After removal of 4 bases from V and 8 bases from J, the junction contained 6 bases not matched to a gene. In germline, CDR1 is SGHRS, CDR2 YFSETQ. The CDR3 here is CASSVGLAGDSTQYF. In DNA, the CDR3 is TGCGCCAGCAGCGTGGGACTAGCGGGGGATTCTACGCAGTATTTT. Using reference TRBV5-1 and TRBJ2-3 for the parts outside the CDR3, the full variable domain is KAGVTQTPRYLIKTRGQQVTLSCSPISGHRSVSWYQQTPGQGLQFLFEYFSETQRNKGNFPGRFSGRQFSNSRSEMNVSTLELGDSALYLCASSVGLAGDSTQYFGPGTRLTVL.

In its sample, this clonotype was seen many times. The chain joins TRBV5-1 to TRBJ1-1; 9 bases are shared with TRBD1. Trimming cost V 2 bases and J 4 bases; bases outside gene matches: 6. Looked up from germline, CDR1 is SGHRS and CDR2 is YFSETQ. The CDR3 has 15 residues. The CDR3 is CASSFHRGPGTEAFF. The CDR3 nucleotides are TGCGCCAGCAGCTTTCACAGGGGGCCGGGCACTGAAGCTTTCTTT.

This clonotype appeared many times. The chain combines TRBV6-5 with TRBJ2-3; TRBD2 matches at 7 bases. V shed 6 bases, J shed 0 bases, and the junction held 6 bases outside the gene matches. Looked up from germline, CDR1 is MNHEY and CDR2 is SVGAGI. This CDR3 comprises 15 residues. The chain's CDR3 is CASRVLAVSTDTQYF. The DNA of the CDR3 is TGTGCCAGCAGGGTGCTAGCGGTCAGCACAGATACGCAGTATTTT.